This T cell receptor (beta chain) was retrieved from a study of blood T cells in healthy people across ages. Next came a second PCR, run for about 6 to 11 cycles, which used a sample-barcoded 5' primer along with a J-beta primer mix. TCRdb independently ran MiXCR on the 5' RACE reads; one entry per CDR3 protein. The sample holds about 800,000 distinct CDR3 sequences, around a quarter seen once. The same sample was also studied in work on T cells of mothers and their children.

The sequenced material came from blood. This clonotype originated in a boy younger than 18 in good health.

Written as DNA, the CDR3 is TGTGCCAGCAGCTTAGTTCAGGGGACAGGGTCTAACTATGGCTACACCTTC. This gives the protein CASSLVQGTGSNYGYTF. V and J are TRBV7-8 and TRBJ1-2, with 9 bases fitting TRBD1. With 1 base clipped from V and 0 bases from J, the junction kept 6 bases outside the gene matches. Germline CDR1 and CDR2: SGHVS and FQNEAQ. The CDR3 contains 17 residues.